The rows below give T cell receptor beta chains drawn from one sample of a study of vaccination and CD4 T cells after COVID-19. No antigen is known for these receptors. TCRdb independently ran MiXCR on the PCR reads; one entry per CDR3 protein. The table has over 10,000 distinct CDR3 sequences, 36% seen once. The sequenced material came from cultured CD4+ T cells from blood. The receptors were sampled from a human donor with COVID-19. Each CDR3 is given with its conserved first and last residue. Fields, in order: V gene, clone size, D gene, J gene, CDR3 protein, CDR3 DNA. D genes are given only for firm matches. Size is omitted from some rows. Given values are once, few, many or a class for expanded clones.

TRBV2	.	TRBD1	TRBJ1-3	CASSDRQGSRNTIYF	TGTGCCAGCAGTGATAGACAGGGATCCAGAAACACCATATATTTT
TRBV30	.	.	TRBJ2-2	CAWTGDRNTGELFF	TGTGCCTGGACGGGGGACCGGAACACCGGGGAGCTGTTTTTT
TRBV6-2/TRBV6-3	few	.	TRBJ1-1	CASSLAGNTEAFF	TGTGCCAGCAGTTTGGCCGGGAACACTGAAGCTTTCTTT
TRBV2	few	TRBD1	TRBJ1-3	CASRGGQQGNTIYF	TGTGCCAGCAGGGGGGGACAGCAAGGAAACACCATATATTTT
TRBV7-6	.	.	TRBJ2-3	CASSPGQLTDTQYF	TGTGCCAGCAGCCCTGGACAGCTCACAGATACGCAGTATTTT
TRBV6-1	.	.	TRBJ1-1	CASSEEQFTEAFF	TGTGCCAGCAGTGAAGAACAGTTCACTGAAGCTTTCTTT
TRBV24-1	few	TRBD2	TRBJ2-1	CATSDPGLAGHEQFF	TGTGCCACCAGTGACCCCGGACTAGCGGGGCATGAGCAGTTCTTC
TRBV2	.	.	TRBJ1-1	CASRPDGWNTEAFF	TGTGCCAGCAGGCCGGACGGGTGGAACACTGAAGCTTTCTTT
TRBV5-6	.	.	TRBJ1-1	CASSFAHGTSVTEAFF	TGTGCCAGCAGCTTCGCTCACGGGACATCGGTTACTGAAGCTTTCTTT
TRBV27	.	.	TRBJ1-1	CASRVGRQNTEAFF	TGTGCCAGCAGGGTGGGGAGGCAGAACACTGAAGCTTTCTTT
TRBV28	.	.	TRBJ2-3	CASSPVEARTDTQYF	TGTGCCAGCAGTCCCGTGGAGGCCAGAACAGATACGCAGTATTTT
TRBV28	.	TRBD1	TRBJ1-6	CASRNRGPNSPLHF	TGTGCCAGCAGGAACAGGGGGCCTAATTCACCCCTCCACTTT
TRBV5-4	.	.	TRBJ2-5	CASSLEVAGEGETQYF	TGTGCCAGCAGCTTGGAGGTAGCAGGGGAAGGGGAGACCCAGTACTTC
TRBV9	.	.	TRBJ1-1	CASSPPIGEGALNTEAFF	TGTGCCAGCAGCCCCCCCATTGGGGAAGGGGCATTGAACACTGAAGCTTTCTTT
TRBV20-1	.	TRBD2	TRBJ2-1	CSARNGAGGQNEQFF	TGCAGTGCGAGAAATGGGGCGGGGGGGCAGAATGAGCAGTTCTTC
TRBV10-3	.	TRBD2	TRBJ2-2	CAIKRAGGPTGELFF	TGTGCCATCAAGAGAGCGGGGGGGCCCACCGGGGAGCTGTTTTTT
TRBV5-1	.	.	TRBJ2-3	CASSAPWGNTDTQYF	TGCGCCAGCAGCGCCCCGTGGGGAAACACAGATACGCAGTATTTT
TRBV7-2	.	TRBD1	TRBJ1-5	CASSLAGTGIQPQHF	TGTGCCAGCAGCTTAGCCGGGACAGGGATTCAGCCCCAGCATTTT
TRBV6-2/TRBV6-3	.	TRBD2	TRBJ2-1	CASREPRGVPNNEQFF	TGTGCCAGCAGAGAGCCTCGGGGGGTACCAAACAATGAGCAGTTCTTC
TRBV7-2	.	TRBD2	TRBJ2-7	CASSLGGLSGGSPYEQYF	TGTGCCAGCAGCTTAGGAGGCCTTAGCGGGGGCTCCCCCTACGAGCAGTACTTC
TRBV7-8	.	.	TRBJ1-1	CASTGLIRGTEAFF	TGTGCCAGCACTGGCCTAATCCGAGGCACTGAAGCTTTCTTT
TRBV6-1	few	TRBD1	TRBJ1-1	CASSDKRQGGTEAFF	TGTGCCAGCAGTGACAAACGACAGGGAGGGACTGAAGCTTTCTTT
TRBV11-3	.	.	TRBJ2-2	CASSLDPNLRSGELFF	TGTGCCAGCAGCTTAGACCCCAATTTGAGGTCCGGGGAGCTGTTTTTT
TRBV18	.	.	TRBJ1-1	CASTRPVGANTEAFF	TGTGCCAGCACAAGACCGGTAGGGGCAAACACTGAAGCTTTCTTT
TRBV6-2/TRBV6-3	few	.	TRBJ1-5	CASTGAAGNQPQHF	TGTGCCAGCACTGGGGCCGCAGGCAATCAGCCCCAGCATTTT
TRBV19	few	TRBD1	TRBJ2-2	CASRRQGEAGELFF	TGTGCCAGTAGACGACAGGGGGAGGCCGGGGAGCTGTTTTTT
TRBV6-2/TRBV6-3	once	.	TRBJ1-2	CASSSGGYYGYTF	TGTGCCAGCAGTTCGGGAGGCTACTATGGCTACACCTTC
TRBV27	.	.	TRBJ2-7	CASSFQASYEQYF	TGTGCCAGCAGTTTCCAGGCGTCCTACGAGCAGTACTTC
TRBV6-1	.	.	TRBJ1-2	CASSTLAYGYTF	TGTGCCAGCAGCACCCTCGCCTATGGCTACACCTTC
TRBV6-2/TRBV6-3	few	TRBD2	TRBJ2-7	CASRKAGSTYEQYF	TGTGCCAGCAGAAAAGCGGGGTCCACCTACGAGCAGTACTTC
TRBV28	.	.	TRBJ2-4	CATLKGVKSIQYF	TGTGCCACCCTCAAGGGGGTGAAGAGCATTCAGTACTTC
TRBV11-2	.	.	TRBJ2-3	CASSLRRLADTQYF	TGTGCCAGCAGCCTAAGGAGACTAGCAGATACGCAGTATTTT
TRBV21-1	.	.	TRBJ1-6	CALSGDSYNSPLHF	TGTGCATTAAGTGGGGACAGCTATAATTCACCCCTCCACTTT
TRBV6-1	few	.	TRBJ2-7	CASTKDYEQYF	TGTGCCAGCACCAAGGACTACGAGCAGTACTTC
TRBV19	.	.	TRBJ2-3	CASSPLSLDTQYF	TGTGCCAGTAGCCCTCTTAGCTTGGATACGCAGTATTTT
TRBV20-1	.	.	TRBJ2-1	CSAPWDSNEQFF	TGCAGTGCCCCGTGGGATTCCAATGAGCAGTTCTTC
TRBV5-1	.	.	TRBJ2-6	CASSLGGSSGANVLTF	TGCGCCAGCAGCTTAGGGGGTAGCTCTGGGGCCAACGTCCTGACTTTC